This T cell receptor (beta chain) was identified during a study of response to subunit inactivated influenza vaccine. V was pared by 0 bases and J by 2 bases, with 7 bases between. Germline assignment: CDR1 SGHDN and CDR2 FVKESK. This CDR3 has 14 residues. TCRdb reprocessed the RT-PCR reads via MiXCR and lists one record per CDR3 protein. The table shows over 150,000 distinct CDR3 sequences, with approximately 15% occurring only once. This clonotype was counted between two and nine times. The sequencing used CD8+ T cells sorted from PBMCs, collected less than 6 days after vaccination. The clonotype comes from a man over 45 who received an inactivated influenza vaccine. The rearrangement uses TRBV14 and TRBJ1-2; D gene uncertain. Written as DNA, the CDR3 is TGTGCCAGCAGCCAAGAAGCCAGGAACTATGGCTACACCTTC. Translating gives CASSQEARNYGYTF.